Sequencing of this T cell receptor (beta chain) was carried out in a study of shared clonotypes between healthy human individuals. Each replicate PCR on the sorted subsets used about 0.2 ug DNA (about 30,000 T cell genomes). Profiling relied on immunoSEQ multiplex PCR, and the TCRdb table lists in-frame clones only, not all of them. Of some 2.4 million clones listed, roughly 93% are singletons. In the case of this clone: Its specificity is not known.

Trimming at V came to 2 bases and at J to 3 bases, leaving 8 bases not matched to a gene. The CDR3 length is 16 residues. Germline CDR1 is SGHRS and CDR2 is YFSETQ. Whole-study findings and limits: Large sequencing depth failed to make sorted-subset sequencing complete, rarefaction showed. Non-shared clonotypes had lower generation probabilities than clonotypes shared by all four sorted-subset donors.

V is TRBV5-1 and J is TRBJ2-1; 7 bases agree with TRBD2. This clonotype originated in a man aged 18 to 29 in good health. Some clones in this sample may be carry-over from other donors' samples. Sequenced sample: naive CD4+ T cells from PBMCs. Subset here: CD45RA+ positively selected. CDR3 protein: CASSFSASGDYNEQFF. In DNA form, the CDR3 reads TGCGCCAGCAGCTTTAGTGCTAGCGGAGACTACAATGAGCAGTTCTTC.